This T cell receptor beta chain was identified during a study of cytomegalovirus exposure and HLA in healthy donors. Study conclusions and caveats: DRB1 showed the most TCR associations and HLA-C the fewest in a later analysis, as rates varied by HLA locus.

The primer mix had 60 Vbeta and 13 Jbeta primers. Sequenced by immunoSEQ multiplex PCR; TCRdb stores in-frame clones only, minus some. The sample carries roughly 120,000 clones, approximately 8.7% recorded once. Note on this clone: Its antigen is still unknown.

The source material was PBMCs. This clonotype was obtained from a middle-aged man in good health and CMV-seronegative.

The CDR3 sequence is CASSPWTGLDEQYF. As DNA, the CDR3 is TGTGCCAGCAGCCCCTGGACAGGTTTAGACGAGCAGTACTTC. J is TRBJ2-7 and V is TRBV11-2, with 7 bases lining up with TRBD1. CDR1 is SGHAT, CDR2 FQNNGV, per germline. There are 14 residues in the CDR3. Germline trimming cut 5 bases from V and 5 bases from J; bases unmatched to any gene: 9.